The 14 T cell receptor beta chains listed next were all sequenced from one sample in a study of blood T cell repertoires in COVID-19. Method: immunoSEQ multiplex PCR; TCRdb's copy keeps in-frame clones and lacks some. Counted here are approximately 200,000 clones, roughly 87% occurring once; the ten biggest clones make up approximately 10%. Sequenced material: PBMCs or T cells enriched from blood (not recorded which). Receptor source: a man aged 18-30 years with acute COVID-19.

The chain employs TRBV19 and TRBJ2-4, with TRBD1 matching over 9 bases. The J segment lost 6 bases and the V segment lost 4 bases, leaving 7 bases of the junction unmatched. This CDR3 comprises 15 residues. Per germline, CDR1 LNHDA and CDR2 SQIVND (reference sequence). The CDR3 reads CASSTPLDRGNIQYF. DNA for the CDR3: TGTGCCAGTAGTACCCCCCTGGACAGGGGAAACATTCAGTACTTC.

The chain couples TRBV24-1 to TRBJ2-2; a weak D match, TRBD1 (6 bases). The CDR3 has 13 residues. Deletions cut 4 bases from V and 7 bases from J, with 9 bases between. In germline, CDR1 is KGHDR, CDR2 SFDVKD. CDR3 nucleotide sequence: TGTGCCACCAGTGAACAGGGCTTCGGGGAGCTGTTTTTT. It yields the protein CATSEQGFGELFF.

The V and J genes are TRBV28 and TRBJ2-5, with TRBD1 matching 8 bases. The CDR3 loop spans 12 amino acids. J gave up 5 bases and V 10 bases, and 6 bases lay outside the gene matches. Per the germline V gene, CDR1 is MDHEN and CDR2 is SYDVKM. The CDR3 here is CATSGGAETQYF. As DNA, the CDR3 is TGTGCCACCTCAGGGGGCGCTGAGACCCAGTACTTC.

This chain uses TRBV14 with TRBJ2-2; D not certain. Trimming cost V 4 bases and J 8 bases, with 11 bases left between them. CDR3 length equals 13 residues. The germline CDR1 and CDR2 sequences are SGHDN and FVKESK. The chain's CDR3 is CASSRELRGELFF. The CDR3 region has the DNA TGTGCCAGCAGCCGAGAGCTGAGAGGGGAGCTGTTTTTT.

This chain uses TRBV3-1 (or the pseudogene TRBV3-2) with TRBJ2-2; the D gene is possibly TRBD2 (5 bases). The CDR3 runs 15 residues. Germline V gives CDR1 LGHDT, CDR2 YNNKEL (reference sequence). Trimming pared 5 bases from V and 6 bases from J, leaving 16 bases between. DNA of the CDR3: TGTGCCAGCAGCTTTCCGGGGATGAGGTCCGGGGAGCTGTTTTTT. Its translation is CASSFPGMRSGELFF.

This clone has only a few counts. V usage is TRBV27 and J usage is TRBJ2-2, with 7 nucleotides matching TRBD1. The V gene's germline CDR1 is MNHEY and CDR2 SMNVEV (reference sequence). The CDR3 extends over 13 amino acids. The J segment lost 3 bases and the V segment lost 10 bases, leaving 5 bases of the junction unmatched. Here the CDR3 reads CATATGDTGELFF. The CDR3 DNA sequence: TGTGCCACCGCAACAGGGGACACCGGGGAGCTGTTTTTT.

The V and J genes are TRBV24-1 and TRBJ1-1, with D possibly TRBD1 on 6 matching bases. The V gene's germline CDR1 is KGHDR and CDR2 SFDVKD. V shed 4 bases and J shed 5 bases, with 16 bases lying between them. CDR3 length: 15 amino acids. CDR3 DNA sequence: TGTGCCACCAGTGAACAAATGGCGCAGGGGACTGAAGCTTTCTTT. This encodes CATSEQMAQGTEAFF.

The rearrangement links TRBV28 to TRBJ1-1, with 7 bases matching TRBD1. The junction had 6 bases not matched to a gene; V was cut back by 5 bases and J by 0 bases. Per the germline V gene, CDR1 is MDHEN and CDR2 is SYDVKM. The CDR3 consists of 15 residues. The CDR3 sequence is CASSHGTVLNTEAFF. CDR3 coding DNA: TGTGCCAGCAGTCACGGGACAGTGTTGAACACTGAAGCTTTCTTT.

This clone was observed once. This chain links TRBV4-1 with TRBJ2-1; 7 nucleotides align to TRBD2. The CDR3 loop spans 13 amino acids. The J segment lost 7 bases and the V segment lost 6 bases, leaving 6 bases of the junction unmatched. Germline CDR1 is MGHRA and CDR2 is YSYEKL. The CDR3 DNA reads as TGCGCCAGCAGTGGACTAGGAGGAAATGAGCAGTTCTTC. Residues: CASSGLGGNEQFF.

This chain links TRBV10-2 with TRBJ2-3; 9 bases are a match to TRBD2. CDR1 and CDR2 (germline): WSHSY, SAAADI. The CDR3 loop spans 15 amino acids. With 8 bases clipped from V and 5 bases from J, the junction kept 11 bases outside the gene matches. CDR3 residues: CASSPRGRVEDTQYF. The CDR3 DNA reads TGCGCCAGCTCTCCGCGCGGGAGGGTTGAAGATACGCAGTATTTT.

The table lists this clone with a count of one. The genes are TRBV25-1 and TRBJ2-5, with no clear D. CDR1 and CDR2 from the germline V gene are MGHDK and SYGVNS. The V end was cut by 4 bases, the J end by 2 bases, with 14 bases between. This CDR3 spans 15 amino acids. In DNA, the CDR3 is TGTGCCAGCAGTGGTGGTCAAATCGGGCAAGAGACCCAGTACTTC. The encoded protein is CASSGGQIGQETQYF.

DNA of the CDR3: TGTGCCAGCAGCTCGCTCTCAACTAAAAGGGACAGGTTGAACGAGCAGTACTTC. Protein sequence: CASSSLSTKRDRLNEQYF. The V gene is TRBV7-2, the J gene TRBJ2-7, with 8 bases aligning to TRBD1. Looked up from germline, CDR1 is SGHTA and CDR2 is FQGNSA. CDR3 length: 18 amino acids. The ends lost 4 bases at V and 5 bases at J; junction bases unmatched: 19.

V and J are TRBV6-5 and TRBJ1-2, with D tentatively TRBD1 (5 bases). The ends were cut back, 2 bases at V and 9 bases at J, with 10 bases in the middle. The CDR3 totals 12 residues. The germline CDR1 and CDR2 sequences are MNHEY and SVGAGI. The CDR3 DNA sequence: TGTGCCAGCAGTTACCAGCGGGGCCGCTACACCTTC. Translation gives CASSYQRGRYTF.

This clone was detected once. The rearrangement links TRBV25-1 to TRBJ2-1; TRBD1 matches at 9 bases. The germline CDR1 and CDR2 sequences are MGHDK and SYGVNS. The CDR3 is made up of 14 amino acids. Germline trimming cut 6 bases from V and 2 bases from J; bases unmatched to any gene: 2. As DNA, the CDR3 is TGTGCCAGCAGCGGGACAGGGACCTACAATGAGCAGTTCTTC. Protein product: CASSGTGTYNEQFF.